This T cell receptor (beta chain) was sequenced for a study of technical replicates of blood from four donors (dated by TCRdb to 2015 to 2018). From cysteine to phenylalanine, the CDR3 is 15 amino acids long. Just the 45-base CDR3 DNA is kept, in frame starting at base 1. V is pruned by 0 bases and J by 6 bases, leaving 7 bases of the junction without a gene match. Reading the germline V gene gives CDR1 SGDLS and CDR2 YYNGEE. Receptors were amplified or captured by the immunoSEQ multiplex PCR assay. What TCRdb holds here is the immuneACCESS table cut down to in-frame rearrangements. Part of the clones is not present; checked against another copy, under half of the missing clones reflect an unresolved V gene, and the others are unexplained. The sample table lists some 76,000 clones, 95% to 98% of them with a count of one. Around 0.2% of the sample rests with the top ten. As regards this clone: The antigen this receptor binds is unknown. Base qualities were left out, and no much larger clone turns up one base away.

This TCR was recovered from a human donor in good health. The chain employs TRBV9 and TRBJ2-7; 9 of the junction bases match TRBD2. The sequencing sample was made of T cells isolated from PBMCs. CDR3 sequence: CASSVAGTSFSEQYF. The nucleotide sequence reads TGTGCCAGCAGCGTAGCCGGGACTAGCTTCTCCGAGCAGTACTTC.